This T cell receptor beta chain was observed in a study of blood T cell repertoires in COVID-19. Assay: immunoSEQ multiplex PCR; the TCRdb copy retains only in-frame clones and omits some. The sample consists of 200,000 to 250,000 clones, around four fifths of them appearing once. Losses at the gene ends were 11 bases for V and 7 bases for J; bases not matched to a gene: 8. Germline V gene lookup returns CDR1 MNHEY and CDR2 SVGAGI. This CDR3 spans 13 amino acids. The specimen sequenced was PBMCs or T cells enriched from blood (not recorded which). V and J are TRBV6-5 and TRBJ1-5, with 10 bases lining up with TRBD1. The source is a woman aged 45 to 65 who had been exposed to COVID-19. CDR3 DNA: TGTGCCTCCCTTGGACAGGGGGTCCAGCCCCAGCATTTT. It yields the protein CASLGQGVQPQHF.